What follows are 19 T cell receptor beta chains derived from one specimen sequenced in a study of T cell responses to AZD1222 COVID-19 vaccine. Sequencing used immunoSEQ multiplex PCR; TCRdb keeps in-frame clones, though not all of them. The sample carries roughly 120,000 clones, 88% recorded once. The material was peripheral blood, obtained 28 days after the second AZD1222 dose. The receptors stem from an adult who received the AZD1222 COVID-19 vaccine.

Worth noting for this clone: A read error may produce the germline difference seen at one junction end. This chain joins TRBV6-5 and TRBJ1-2; TRBD1 might be the D (6 bases). The CDR3 has 16 amino acids. In germline, CDR1 is MNHEY, CDR2 SVGAGI. CDR3 loop: CASSHSSQTGNYGYTF. Written as DNA, the CDR3 is TGTGCCAGCAGTCACTCCTCTCAAACAGGGAACTATGGCTACACCTTC.

The chain employs TRBV18 and TRBJ1-6; 8 bases match TRBD1. This CDR3 has 22 amino acids. J was trimmed by 8 bases and V by 5 bases; bases with no gene match: 29. Germline V gene sequence: CDR1 KGHSH, CDR2 LQKENI. The CDR3 region is CASSSLPTGGPTTGEYYSPLHF. Here the CDR3 DNA reads TGTGCCAGCTCATCTCTTCCTACAGGGGGTCCTACTACGGGGGAATATTATTCACCCCTCCACTTT.

The V and J genes are TRBV5-4 and TRBJ2-5, with TRBD2 as a possible D gene (5 bases). The CDR3 sequence is 13 residues long. V shed 2 bases and J shed 5 bases, with 10 bases lying between them. Germline V CDR1 and CDR2: SGHNT, YYREEE (reference sequence). DNA of the CDR3: TGTGCCAGCAGCTTCCCGGGAATGGAGACCCAGTACTTC. This codes for CASSFPGMETQYF.

The chain carries TRBV13 and TRBJ2-4; TRBD2 matches 10 bases. The CDR3 spans 18 residues. The ends lost 3 bases at V and 0 bases at J; junction bases unmatched: 8. Germline CDR1 is PRHDT and CDR2 is FYEKMQ (reference sequence). DNA of the CDR3: TGTGCCAGCAGCTTGGCTAGCGGGGGCCTTCTAGCCAAAAACATTCAGTACTTC. Translating gives CASSLASGGLLAKNIQYF.

The chain carries TRBV12-3 or TRBV12-4 and TRBJ1-2; unclear D gene. Trimming stripped 3 bases from V and 3 bases from J, with 8 bases between. The CDR3 consists of 13 residues. Here the CDR3 reads CASSFQPDYGYTF. The CDR3 DNA reads as TGTGCCAGCAGTTTTCAACCGGACTATGGCTACACCTTC.

The rearrangement joins TRBV19 to TRBJ1-5; 7 nucleotides agree with TRBD1. V dropped 7 bases and J dropped 1; count of bases not matched to a gene: 4. This CDR3 comprises 14 residues. The germline V gene has CDR1 LNHDA and CDR2 SQIVND (reference sequence). The CDR3 DNA reads as TGTGCCAGTAACGCGGGACAGAGCAATCAGCCCCAGCATTTT. Its protein product is CASNAGQSNQPQHF.

V gene TRBV3-1 (or the pseudogene TRBV3-2) combines with J gene TRBJ1-1; D perhaps matches TRBD1 (5 bases). Trimming removed 4 bases at V and 7 bases at J, with 10 bases between. Germline values: CDR1 LGHDT, CDR2 YNNKEL (reference sequence). This CDR3 is built from 12 residues. The DNA for the CDR3 is TGTGCCAGCAGCCGGGGACGGCGTGAAGCTTTCTTT. This sequence encodes CASSRGRREAFF.

The V gene is TRBV5-4, the J gene TRBJ2-5, with 8 bases identical to TRBD2. This CDR3 is 15 amino acids long. Trimming cost V 0 bases and J 4 bases; bases outside gene matches: 5. Germline values: CDR1 SGHNT, CDR2 YYREEE (reference sequence). The CDR3 DNA is TGTGCCAGCAGCTTGGTATCGGGGGGGCCAGAGACCCAGTACTTC. This sequence encodes CASSLVSGGPETQYF.

The gene calls are TRBV9 and TRBJ1-2; maybe TRBD1 (5 bases). Germline CDR1 and CDR2: SGDLS and YYNGEE. Trimming took 0 bases from V and 7 from J, leaving 28 bases between them. This CDR3 contains 19 residues. For the CDR3, the DNA is TGTGCCAGCAGCGTAGACCCCCTACCACTGGGGGGGGTTAGATCTGGCTACACCTTC. This gives the protein CASSVDPLPLGGVRSGYTF. Looking up the rest from reference TRBV9 and TRBJ1-2 gives the full variable domain: DSGVTQTPKHLITATGQRVTLRCSPRSGDLSVYWYQQSLDQGLQFLIQYYNGEERAKGNILERFSAQQFPDLHSELNLSSLELGDSALYFCASSVDPLPLGGVRSGYTFGSGTRLTVV.

V is TRBV7-9 and J is TRBJ2-1, with TRBD2 matching 9 bases. The germline V gene encodes CDR1 SEHNR and CDR2 FQNEAQ (reference sequence). Losses at the gene ends were 1 base for V and 3 bases for J; bases not matched to a gene: 7. This CDR3 contains 17 residues. The CDR3 spells CASSLGVAGANYNEQFF. CDR3 sequence (DNA): TGTGCCAGCAGCTTAGGGGTAGCGGGAGCCAACTACAATGAGCAGTTCTTC.

This chain links TRBV9 with TRBJ1-2; D perhaps matches TRBD1 (6 bases). Per the germline V gene, CDR1 is SGDLS and CDR2 is YYNGEE. Between the trimmed V and J ends, which lost 0 bases and 9 bases, there was a span of 15 bases. The CDR3 has 14 residues. As DNA, the CDR3 is TGTGCCAGCAGCGTAGAGGGATCAGGGGAAAGCTACACCTTC. It translates to CASSVEGSGESYTF.

V is TRBV27 and J is TRBJ2-1, with 7 bases identical to TRBD2. This CDR3 is built from 15 residues. Germline lookup yields CDR1 MNHEY and CDR2 SMNVEV (reference sequence). J was trimmed by 8 bases and V by 2 bases; bases with no gene match: 9. The CDR3 bases are TGTGCCAGCAGTTTAATTGGCGGGAGTGTCGATGAGCAGTTCTTC. Translating it yields CASSLIGGSVDEQFF.

The chain recombines TRBV7-2 with TRBJ1-4, with D possibly matching TRBD1 (6 bases). V lost 5 bases, J lost 5 bases, and 15 bases lay in between. The germline V gene encodes CDR1 SGHTA and CDR2 FQGNSA. This CDR3 is 15 amino acids long. Written as DNA, the CDR3 is TGTGCCAGCAGCGCTAGAGGGGGATCGAATGAAAAACTGTTTTTT. Amino acids: CASSARGGSNEKLFF.

Regarding this clone: The sample contains more than one DNA sequence encoding this CDR3. The chain joins TRBV28 to TRBJ1-1; no clear D gene. Per germline, CDR1 MDHEN and CDR2 SYDVKM. This CDR3 has 13 amino acids. Trimming took 2 bases from V and 1 from J, leaving 5 bases between them. DNA for the CDR3: TGTGCCAGCAGTTTAGGAGGGAACACTGAAGCTTTCTTT. Protein sequence: CASSLGGNTEAFF.

The chain has TRBV10-3 and TRBJ1-1; 11 nucleotides agree with TRBD1. Trimming took 2 bases from V and 5 from J; bases not matched to a gene: 7. This CDR3 comprises 16 residues. Germline CDR1 and CDR2: ENHRY and SYGVKD. CDR3 loop: CAISERLDRGRTEAFF. The CDR3 region has the DNA TGTGCCATCAGTGAGAGGTTGGACAGGGGGCGTACTGAAGCTTTCTTT.

This clone turned up a few times. The rearrangement links TRBV1 to TRBJ1-5; the table's D call, TRBD1, has no DNA check behind it. TRBV1 is assigned pseudogene status. The CDR3 has 15 amino acids. This chain's CDR3 is CTSSQDWDNNQPQHF. DNA for the CDR3: TGCACCAGCAGCCAAGATTGGGACAACAATCAGCCCCAGCATTTT.

The chain has TRBV6-5 and TRBJ2-7; D is undetermined. The length of the CDR3 is 15 residues. Germline assignment: CDR1 MNHEY and CDR2 SVGAGI. V gave up 0 bases and J gave up 5 bases, with 14 bases separating them. The CDR3 bases are TGTGCCAGCAGTTACTCGATTGGATCTATTAACGAGCAGTACTTC. Protein: CASSYSIGSINEQYF.

The chain recombines TRBV6-5 with TRBJ2-2; D is tentatively TRBD1 or TRBD2 (6 bases each). Trimming left V 4 bases short and J 5 bases short, with 8 bases between. The length of the CDR3 is 13 residues. CDR1 MNHEY and CDR2 SVGAGI come from the germline V gene. CDR3 protein: CASSLGGTGELFF. The CDR3 nucleotides are TGTGCCAGCAGTTTAGGGGGGACCGGGGAGCTGTTTTTT.

The chain recombines TRBV18 with TRBJ1-1, with D perhaps TRBD1 (5 bases). The ends were cut back, 8 bases at V and 0 bases at J, with 19 bases in the middle. CDR3 length equals 16 residues. Germline V gene sequence: CDR1 KGHSH, CDR2 LQKENI. CDR3 nucleotide sequence: TGTGCCAGCACGCAGAGAACGGGGGTCATGAACACTGAAGCTTTCTTT. This sequence encodes CASTQRTGVMNTEAFF.